Reported below is one T cell receptor (beta chain). The source of the sample is a study of Graves' ophthalmopathy and Graves' hyperthyroidism. CDR3 length: 16 amino acids. V gave up 6 bases and J gave up 4 bases; unmatched junction bases: 13. Germline CDR1 reads SGHAT; CDR2 reads FQNNGV. For repertoire sequencing, the TCR beta CDR3 regions were amplified from RNA transcripts. Second-round multiplex PCR came after first-round RT-PCR with HTBI primers. A single record per CDR3 protein comes from TCRdb applying MiXCR to the multiplex PCR reads. Among about 620,000 distinct CDR3 sequences listed, 22% were seen once.

The rearrangement joins TRBV11-2 to TRBJ2-7, with TRBD2 identical over 9 bases. This sequence originates from a woman between 18 and 29 years old with stable Graves' hyperthyroidism. Some clones in this sample may be carry-over from other donors' samples. What was sequenced was peripheral blood. CDR3 sequence: CASSLIAGTSSYEQYF. CDR3 DNA sequence: TGTGCCAGCAGTTTAATTGCCGGGACTAGCAGTTACGAGCAGTACTTC.